This T cell receptor beta chain was recorded in a study of regulatory T cells in long-lasting Graves disease. General study points: Samples came from peripheral blood alone, without thyroid tissue. Favored usage of TRBV28, TRBJ1-2 and TRBJ2-5 was recorded in persistent disease. TCR diversity was lower in persistent than newly diagnosed Graves' disease.

Building of the TCR beta libraries involved iRepertoire HTBI primers and Arm-PCR of CDR3 regions. TCRdb analysed the multiplex PCR reads with MiXCR anew, one entry per CDR3 protein. The table records 550,000 to 700,000 distinct CDR3 sequences, about 16% of them present only once. This clonotype was seen ten or more times. Its target is not known. The V segment lost 5 bases and the J segment 8 bases; nucleotides outside the gene matches: 9. Germline V gives CDR1 SGHRS, CDR2 YFSETQ. CDR3 length: 15 amino acids. Time point reported: newly diagnosed GD, antithyroid drugs for less than 3 months. The TCR library was made from RNA that had been extracted from PBMCs in TRIzol. These data were also reused for a study on T cells in Graves' hyperthyroidism and ophthalmopathy. According to that study: By a 13 V-J model, ophthalmopathy was set apart from stable hyperthyroidism.

This receptor was identified in a man between 18 and 35 years old with Graves disease. Sequences were derived from peripheral blood mononuclear cells (PBMCs), sampled at new diagnosis, from a patient treated with antithyroid drugs. The chain is built from TRBV5-1 and TRBJ2-1; 11 bases are shared with TRBD2. The CDR3 sequence: CASRSELAGADEQFF. The CDR3 nucleotides read TGCGCCAGCAGATCTGAACTAGCGGGAGCCGATGAGCAGTTCTTC. Looking up the rest from reference TRBV5-1 and TRBJ2-1 gives the full variable domain: KAGVTQTPRYLIKTRGQQVTLSCSPISGHRSVSWYQQTPGQGLQFLFEYFSETQRNKGNFPGRFSGRQFSNSRSEMNVSTLELGDSALYLCASRSELAGADEQFFGPGTRLTVL.